The TCR beta chain under discussion was sequenced for a study of blood T cell repertoires in COVID-19. At the level of the study: Researchers got acute and convalescent COVID-19 samples from the United States, Italy and Spain. PBMCs, B-cell-depleted T cells, or T cells provided the cDNA or gDNA that made up the material.

Looked up from germline, CDR1 is LNHNV and CDR2 is YYDKDF (reference sequence). The CDR3 loop spans 15 amino acids. The V gene lost 1 base and the J gene lost 5 bases, with 14 bases spanning the gap. As originally analysed: Estimates of nucleated cell counts were drawn from the amplification of reference gene primers. Data came from immunoSEQ multiplex PCR; TCRdb stores just in-frame clones and leaves some out. V and J calls and clone size are copied from that table; D and trimming were computed from the DNA. In the table there are under 95,000 clones, approximately 93% of which are singletons. V is TRBV15 and J is TRBJ2-5; tentative D call: TRBD1 (5 bases). Material: peripheral blood. The TCR comes from a man between 45 and 60 years old with COVID-19, enrolled during active disease. The CDR3 loop reads CATSRVSGLGETQYF. In DNA form, the CDR3 reads TGTGCCACCAGCAGAGTATCAGGGTTAGGCGAGACCCAGTACTTC.